This T cell receptor (beta chain) was sequenced during a study of beta chain features in type 1 diabetes. As for the study in general: Healthy donors and patients had similar age, gender and cell yields. General study results and limits: Whatever favoring of shorter templates PCR might show would apply equally to patients and controls. Among type 1 diabetes patients, VDJ junctions had fewer insertions and more deletions.

The V end was cut by 8 bases, the J end by 6 bases, with 8 bases between. CDR1 is MNHEY and CDR2 is SMNVEV in the germline V gene (reference sequence). The CDR3 is 11 residues long. In this sample, this clone turned up a few times. Its antigen is unidentified. As every portion of the isolated RNA was reverse transcribed, the sequencing read expressed TCRB transcripts. The data were produced by immunoSEQ multiplex PCR, yet TCRdb's version contains in-frame clones alone and is incomplete. Seen here are 850,000 to 900,000 clones, under 20% observed once, and the top ten hold around 0.02%. Each sorted population was over 98% pure.

The sample taken for sequencing was naive CD4+ T cells from blood. The rearrangement uses TRBV27 and TRBJ1-5; no definite D call. The sequence was collected from a woman aged 18-35 years in good health. Written as DNA, the CDR3 is TGTGCCAGCCGACCAATTCAGCCCCAGCATTTT. It translates to CASRPIQPQHF.